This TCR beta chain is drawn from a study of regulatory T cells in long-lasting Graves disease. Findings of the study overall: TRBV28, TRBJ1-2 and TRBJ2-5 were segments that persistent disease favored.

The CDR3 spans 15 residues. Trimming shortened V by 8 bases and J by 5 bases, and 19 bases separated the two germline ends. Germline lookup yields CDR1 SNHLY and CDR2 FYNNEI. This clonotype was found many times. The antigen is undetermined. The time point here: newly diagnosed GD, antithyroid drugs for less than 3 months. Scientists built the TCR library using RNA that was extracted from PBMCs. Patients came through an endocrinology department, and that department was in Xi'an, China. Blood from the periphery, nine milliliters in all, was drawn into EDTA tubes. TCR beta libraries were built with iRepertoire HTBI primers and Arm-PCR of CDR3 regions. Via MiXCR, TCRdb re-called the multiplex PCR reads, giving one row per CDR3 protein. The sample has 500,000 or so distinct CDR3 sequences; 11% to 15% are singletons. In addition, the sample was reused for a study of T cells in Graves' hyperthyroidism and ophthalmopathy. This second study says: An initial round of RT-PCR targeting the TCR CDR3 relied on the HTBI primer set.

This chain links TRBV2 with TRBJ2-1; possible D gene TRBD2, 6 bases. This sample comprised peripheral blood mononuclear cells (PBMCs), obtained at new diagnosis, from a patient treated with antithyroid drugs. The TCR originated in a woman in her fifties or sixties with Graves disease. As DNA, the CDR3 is TGTGCCAGCCTGATTCAGGGACTGCTGAACAATGAGCAGTTCTTC. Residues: CASLIQGLLNNEQFF.